The 23 T cell receptor beta chains reported below all come from one sample, sequenced in a study of T cells expressing NK-cell markers. TCRdb re-called the 5' RACE reads, yielding one record per CDR3 amino acid sequence without DNA. The sample includes around 470,000 distinct CDR3 sequences. Sequencing input: blood T cells: a sorted CD56 or NKG2C T cell subset, CD4+ or CD8+ T cells, or bulk PBMC T cells (not recorded which). The receptors derive from a woman between 45 and 65 years old in good health.

This rearrangement joins TRBV6-5 to TRBJ1-5; without DNA, the TCRdb call of TRBD1 cannot be checked. The CDR3 is 16 amino acids. The germline V gene has CDR1 MNHEY and CDR2 SVGAGI. CDR3 sequence reads: CASGQLSSGSNQPQHF.

The J gene is TRBJ1-5, the V gene TRBV27; TCRdb names TRBD1, which stays unverified in the absence of DNA. In germline, CDR1 is MNHEY, CDR2 SMNVEV (reference sequence). The CDR3 is made up of 19 amino acids. The CDR3 here is CASSSLGRDRDFRNQPQHF.

The chain combines TRBV20-1 with TRBJ2-1. This CDR3 has 13 residues. From germline, CDR1 is DFQATT and CDR2 SNEGSKA (reference sequence). CDR3 in amino acids: CSAREPVLSEQFF.

The chain employs TRBV12-3 or TRBV12-4 and TRBJ1-5; the TCRdb D gene call, TRBD1, has no DNA to confirm it. The CDR3 covers 13 residues. CDR3 residues: CASSPQSPQPQHF.

The J gene is TRBJ2-1, the V gene TRBV28. The germline V gene has CDR1 MDHEN and CDR2 SYDVKM. The CDR3 extends over 13 amino acids. The CDR3 spells CASSLYDDNEQFF.

The chain is built from TRBV20-1 and TRBJ2-1; TCRdb gives TRBD1 as the D gene, but with no DNA this cannot be confirmed. Germline CDR1 is DFQATT and CDR2 is SNEGSKA (reference sequence). The CDR3 extends over 13 amino acids. The CDR3 protein is CSASGDAPMEQFF.

The V call is TRBV6-1, the J call TRBJ2-1; absent DNA, TCRdb's TRBD2 call cannot be checked. The germline gives CDR1 MNHNS, CDR2 SASEGT. The CDR3 has 16 residues. The CDR3 here is CASSDGRLAGGGEQFF.

The chain links TRBV2 to TRBJ2-1; TCRdb lists TRBD2, though no DNA is available to test this call. CDR3 length: 16 amino acids. Germline V gives CDR1 SNHLY, CDR2 FYNNEI. CDR3 loop: CASGGVSGISVGEQFF.

This chain links TRBV2 with TRBJ2-2; TCRdb designates TRBD1, a call that cannot be tested without DNA. Germline CDR1 reads SNHLY; CDR2 reads FYNNEI. CDR3 length: 15 amino acids. CDR3 protein: CASSRPGENTGELFF.

The rearrangement links TRBV4-1 to TRBJ2-3; the TCRdb D gene call, TRBD1, has no DNA to confirm it. The CDR3 covers 17 residues. CDR1 is MGHRA and CDR2 is YSYEKL in the germline V gene. This chain's CDR3 is CASSQRTGGPDTDTQYF.

J is TRBJ2-6 and V is TRBV25-1; TCRdb's D call of TRBD1 is untestable without DNA. CDR3 size: 19 residues. The germline CDR1 and CDR2 sequences are MGHDK and SYGVNS. The chain's CDR3 is CASSELRGVGVSGANVLTF.

The rearrangement uses TRBV3-1 and TRBJ2-1; TCRdb's assignment of TRBD2 cannot be checked, as there is no DNA. The germline V gene has CDR1 LGHDT and CDR2 YNNKEL (reference sequence). The CDR3 is 15 amino acids. CDR3 sequence: CASSQTSLQFNEQFF.

This rearrangement joins TRBV3-1 to TRBJ2-7; as DNA is missing, the TRBD1 call by TCRdb cannot be tested. Germline CDR1 LGHDT, CDR2 YNNKEL (reference sequence). The CDR3 is 16 residues long. CDR3 in amino acids: CASSQDLRDPPSEQYF.

The chain uses TRBV11-2 and TRBJ2-3; no DNA is available, so the TRBD2 call from TCRdb remains unchecked. This CDR3 region has 14 residues. Germline CDR1 is SGHAT and CDR2 is FQNNGV. CDR3 protein: CASSPIAGADTQYF.

The J gene is TRBJ1-1, the V gene TRBV4-2; no DNA is available, so the TRBD1 call from TCRdb remains unchecked. The CDR3 totals 12 residues. The germline gives CDR1 LGHNA, CDR2 YNFKEQ. CDR3 sequence: CASSQDLVGQFF.

J is TRBJ2-1 and V is TRBV12-3 or TRBV12-4; TCRdb's D call of TRBD2 is untestable without DNA. The CDR3 totals 16 residues. The chain's CDR3 is CASSPTGLAGNNEQFF.

The chain has TRBV20-1 and TRBJ2-1; absent DNA, TCRdb's TRBD2 call cannot be checked. Germline V gene data show CDR1 as DFQATT and CDR2 as SNEGSKA (reference sequence). This CDR3 comprises 15 residues. CDR3 residues: CSARIAGGQVGEQFF.

The chain carries TRBV25-1 and TRBJ2-1; there is no DNA to check the TCRdb D call of TRBD1. The CDR3 sequence is 14 residues long. Germline V gives CDR1 MGHDK, CDR2 SYGVNS. CDR3 in amino acids: CASSEWGGVNEQFF.

The chain recombines TRBV7-9 with TRBJ1-1; TCRdb names TRBD1, which stays unverified in the absence of DNA. Germline-derived CDR1 and CDR2 are SEHNR and FQNEAQ (reference sequence). The CDR3 covers 17 residues. This CDR3 is CASSKHHTQGWGVEAFF.

CDR3: CASAIWTPTYEQYF. The chain employs TRBV6-6 and TRBJ2-7; TCRdb's D call, TRBD1, is unchecked because there is no DNA. Germline lookup yields CDR1 MNHNY and CDR2 SVGAGI (reference sequence). The CDR3 has 14 residues.

The chain carries TRBV6-1 and TRBJ1-4. The CDR3 is 12 amino acids. Germline V gene data show CDR1 as MNHNS and CDR2 as SASEGT. CDR3 region: CASSGAVGKLFF.

The chain joins TRBV5-1 to TRBJ1-4. CDR3 size: 16 residues. Germline-derived CDR1 and CDR2 are SGHRS and YFSETQ. The CDR3: CASSSDSIATNEKLFF.

The gene calls are TRBV5-6 and TRBJ1-5; TCRdb's D gene call, TRBD1, goes unchecked for lack of DNA. CDR3 length: 15 amino acids. Germline assignment: CDR1 SGHDT and CDR2 YYEEEE. CDR3 residues: CASSPGRGGGQPQHF.